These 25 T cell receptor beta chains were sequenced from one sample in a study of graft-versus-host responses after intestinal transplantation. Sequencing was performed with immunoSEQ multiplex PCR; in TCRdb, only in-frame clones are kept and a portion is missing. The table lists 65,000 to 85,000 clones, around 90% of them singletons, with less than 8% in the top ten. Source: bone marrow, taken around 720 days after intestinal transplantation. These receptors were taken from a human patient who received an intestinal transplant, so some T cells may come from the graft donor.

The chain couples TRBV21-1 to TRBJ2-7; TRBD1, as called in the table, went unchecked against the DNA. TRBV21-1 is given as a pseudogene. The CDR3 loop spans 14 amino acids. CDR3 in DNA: TGTGCCAGCAGCAAGGTAGGGGGTTCCTACGAGCAGTACTTC. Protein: CASSKVGGSYEQYF.

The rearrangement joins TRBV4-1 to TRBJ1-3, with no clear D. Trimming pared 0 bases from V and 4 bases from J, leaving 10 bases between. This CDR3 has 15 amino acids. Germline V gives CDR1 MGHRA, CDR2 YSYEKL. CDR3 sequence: CASSQDQIGGNTIYF. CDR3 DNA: TGCGCCAGCAGCCAAGACCAAATTGGAGGAAACACCATATATTTT.

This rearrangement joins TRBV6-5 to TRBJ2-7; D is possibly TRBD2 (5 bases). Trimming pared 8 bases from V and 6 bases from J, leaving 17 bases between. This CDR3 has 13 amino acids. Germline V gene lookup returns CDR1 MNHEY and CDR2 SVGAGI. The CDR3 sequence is CASSKAGLSEQYF. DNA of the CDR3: TGTGCCAGCTCCAAGGCGGGCCTGAGCGAGCAGTACTTC.

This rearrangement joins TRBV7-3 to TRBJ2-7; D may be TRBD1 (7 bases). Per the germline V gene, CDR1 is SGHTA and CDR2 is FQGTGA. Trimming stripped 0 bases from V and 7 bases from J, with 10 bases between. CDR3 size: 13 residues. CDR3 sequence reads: CASSLTQGGEQYF. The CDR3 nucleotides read TGTGCCAGCAGCTTAACTCAGGGGGGTGAGCAGTACTTC.

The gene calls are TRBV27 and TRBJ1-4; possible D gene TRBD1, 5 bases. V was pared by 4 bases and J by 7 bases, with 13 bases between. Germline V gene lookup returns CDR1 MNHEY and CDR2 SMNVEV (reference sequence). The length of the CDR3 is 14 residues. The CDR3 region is CASSWGPAGEKLFF. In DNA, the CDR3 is TGTGCCAGCAGTTGGGGACCCGCTGGTGAAAAACTGTTTTTT.

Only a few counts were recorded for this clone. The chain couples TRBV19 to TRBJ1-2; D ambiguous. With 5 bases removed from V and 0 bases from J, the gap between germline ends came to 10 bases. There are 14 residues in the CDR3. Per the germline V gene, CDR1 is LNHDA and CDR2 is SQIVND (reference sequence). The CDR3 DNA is TGTGCCAGTAGTGGGTTGGCGGCTAACTATGGCTACACCTTC. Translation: CASSGLAANYGYTF.

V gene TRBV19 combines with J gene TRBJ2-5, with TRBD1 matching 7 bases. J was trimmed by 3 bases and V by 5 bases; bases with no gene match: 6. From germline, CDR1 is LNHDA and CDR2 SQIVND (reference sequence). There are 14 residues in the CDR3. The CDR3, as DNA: TGTGCCAGTAGTCGGGTAGACAGGGAAGAGACCCAGTACTTC. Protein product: CASSRVDREETQYF.

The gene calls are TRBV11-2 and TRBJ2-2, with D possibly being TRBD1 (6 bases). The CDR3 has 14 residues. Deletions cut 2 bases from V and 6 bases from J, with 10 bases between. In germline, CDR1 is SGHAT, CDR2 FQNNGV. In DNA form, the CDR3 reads TGTGCCAGCAGCTTAAACAGGGTTTCCGGGGAGCTGTTTTTT. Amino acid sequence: CASSLNRVSGELFF.

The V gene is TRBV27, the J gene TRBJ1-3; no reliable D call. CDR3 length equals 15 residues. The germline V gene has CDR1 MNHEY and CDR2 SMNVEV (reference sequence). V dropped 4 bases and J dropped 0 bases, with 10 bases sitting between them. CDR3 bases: TGTGCCAGCAGTTCCTTGCTGCACTCTGGAAACACCATATATTTT. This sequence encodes CASSSLLHSGNTIYF.

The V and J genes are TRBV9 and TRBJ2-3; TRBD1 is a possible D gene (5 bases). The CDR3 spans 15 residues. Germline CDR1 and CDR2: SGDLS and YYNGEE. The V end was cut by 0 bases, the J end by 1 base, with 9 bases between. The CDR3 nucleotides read TGTGCCAGCAGCGTAGAGGGCAGGGGCACAGATACGCAGTATTTT. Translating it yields CASSVEGRGTDTQYF.

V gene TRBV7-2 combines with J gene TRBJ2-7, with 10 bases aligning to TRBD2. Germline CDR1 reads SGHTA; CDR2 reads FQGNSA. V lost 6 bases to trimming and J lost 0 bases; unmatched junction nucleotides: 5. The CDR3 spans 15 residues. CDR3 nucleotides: TGTGCCAGCAGTCGAAGCGGGGGGGCCTCCTACGAGCAGTACTTC. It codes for CASSRSGGASYEQYF.

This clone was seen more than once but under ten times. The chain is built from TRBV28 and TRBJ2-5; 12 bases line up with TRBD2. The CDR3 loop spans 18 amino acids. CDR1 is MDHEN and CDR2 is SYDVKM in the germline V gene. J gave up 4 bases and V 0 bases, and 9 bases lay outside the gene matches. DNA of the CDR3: TGTGCCAGCAGTTTATGGACTAGCGGGAGACAGCCTGGAGAGACCCAGTACTTC. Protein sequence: CASSLWTSGRQPGETQYF.

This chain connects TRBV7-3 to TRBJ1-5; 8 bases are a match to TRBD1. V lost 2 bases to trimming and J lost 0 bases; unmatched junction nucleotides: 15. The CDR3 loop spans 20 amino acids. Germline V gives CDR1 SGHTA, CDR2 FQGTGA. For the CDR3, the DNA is TGTGCCAGCAGCTTACCTTATTTGGACAGGGACCCATATAGCAATCAGCCCCAGCATTTT. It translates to CASSLPYLDRDPYSNQPQHF.

The CDR3 DNA reads as TGTGCCAGCAGCGCCTGGGGGGCCTTGGAGACCCAGTACTTC. Translation gives CASSAWGALETQYF. The genes are TRBV9 and TRBJ2-5; the D call may be TRBD1 or TRBD2 (6 bases each). The CDR3 extends over 14 amino acids. With 3 bases removed from V and 5 bases from J, the gap between germline ends came to 14 bases. From germline, CDR1 is SGDLS and CDR2 YYNGEE.

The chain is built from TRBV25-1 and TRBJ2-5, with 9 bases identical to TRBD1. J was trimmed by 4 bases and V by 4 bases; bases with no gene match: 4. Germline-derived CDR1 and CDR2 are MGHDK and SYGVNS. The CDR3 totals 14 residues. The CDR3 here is CASSAQGQGETQYF. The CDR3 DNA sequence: TGTGCCAGCAGTGCACAGGGACAGGGAGAGACCCAGTACTTC.

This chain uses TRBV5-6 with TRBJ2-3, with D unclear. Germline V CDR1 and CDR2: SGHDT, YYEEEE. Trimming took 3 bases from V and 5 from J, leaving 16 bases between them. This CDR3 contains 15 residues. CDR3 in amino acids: CASSSEAGILDTQYF. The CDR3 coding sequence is TGTGCCAGCAGCTCAGAGGCAGGAATTTTAGATACGCAGTATTTT.

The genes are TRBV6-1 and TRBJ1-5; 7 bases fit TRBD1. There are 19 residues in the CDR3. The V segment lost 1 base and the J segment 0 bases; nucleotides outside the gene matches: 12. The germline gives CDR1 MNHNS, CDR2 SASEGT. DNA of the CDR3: TGTGCCAGCAGTGAAGGCACGTACAGGGGTAGCGATAGCAATCAGCCCCAGCATTTT. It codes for CASSEGTYRGSDSNQPQHF.

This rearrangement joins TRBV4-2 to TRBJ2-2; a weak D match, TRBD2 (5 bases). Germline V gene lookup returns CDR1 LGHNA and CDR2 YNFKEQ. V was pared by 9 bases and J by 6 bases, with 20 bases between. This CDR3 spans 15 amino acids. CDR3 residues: CASRGSIVFPGELFF. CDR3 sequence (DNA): TGTGCCAGTCGGGGTTCAATCGTATTCCCCGGGGAGCTGTTTTTT.

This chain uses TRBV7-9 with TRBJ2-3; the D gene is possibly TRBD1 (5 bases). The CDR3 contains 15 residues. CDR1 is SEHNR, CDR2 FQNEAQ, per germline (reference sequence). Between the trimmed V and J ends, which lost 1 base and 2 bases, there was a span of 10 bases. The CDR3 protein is CASSLVDSPTDTQYF. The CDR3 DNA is TGTGCCAGCAGCTTAGTTGACAGCCCCACAGATACGCAGTATTTT.

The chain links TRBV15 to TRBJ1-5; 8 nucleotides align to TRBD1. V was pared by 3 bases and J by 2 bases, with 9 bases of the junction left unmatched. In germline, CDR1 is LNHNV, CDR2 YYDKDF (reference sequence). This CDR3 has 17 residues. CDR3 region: CATSSSQGARGNQPQHF. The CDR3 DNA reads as TGTGCCACCAGCAGCTCCCAGGGGGCGCGGGGCAATCAGCCCCAGCATTTT.

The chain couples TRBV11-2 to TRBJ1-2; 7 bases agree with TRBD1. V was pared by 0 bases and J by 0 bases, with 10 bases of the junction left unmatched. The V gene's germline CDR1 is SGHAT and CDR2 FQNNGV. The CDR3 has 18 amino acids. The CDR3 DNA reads TGTGCCAGCAGCTTAGACGGGACAGCTTATTCAGCTAACTATGGCTACACCTTC. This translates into CASSLDGTAYSANYGYTF. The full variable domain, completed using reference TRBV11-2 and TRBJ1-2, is EAGVAQSPRYKIIEKRQSVAFWCNPISGHATLYWYQQILGQGPKLLIQFQNNGVVDDSQLPKDRFSAERLKGVDSTLKIQPAKLEDSAVYLCASSLDGTAYSANYGYTFGSGTRLTVV.

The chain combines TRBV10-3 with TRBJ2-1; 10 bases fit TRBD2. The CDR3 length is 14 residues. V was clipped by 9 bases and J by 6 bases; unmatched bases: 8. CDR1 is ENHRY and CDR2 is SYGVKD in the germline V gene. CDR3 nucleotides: TGTGCCATAACAGCGGGAGGGTATGTCAATGAGCAGTTCTTC. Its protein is CAITAGGYVNEQFF.

CDR3 DNA: TGTGCCAGCAGCTTAGGTGGGGGGCGCAATCAGCCCCAGCATTTT. It encodes CASSLGGGRNQPQHF. The genes are TRBV7-6 and TRBJ1-5; a possible D gene is TRBD1 (6 bases). The ends were cut back, 1 base at V and 2 bases at J, with 9 bases in the middle. Germline V lookup: CDR1 SGHVS, CDR2 FNYEAQ. CDR3 length: 15 amino acids.

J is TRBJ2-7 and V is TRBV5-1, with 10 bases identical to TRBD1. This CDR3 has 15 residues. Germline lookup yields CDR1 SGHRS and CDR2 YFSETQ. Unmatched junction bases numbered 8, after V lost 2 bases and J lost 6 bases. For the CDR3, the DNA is TGCGCCAGCAGCTTACGGGACAGGGGCGTCTCCGAGCAGTACTTC. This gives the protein CASSLRDRGVSEQYF.

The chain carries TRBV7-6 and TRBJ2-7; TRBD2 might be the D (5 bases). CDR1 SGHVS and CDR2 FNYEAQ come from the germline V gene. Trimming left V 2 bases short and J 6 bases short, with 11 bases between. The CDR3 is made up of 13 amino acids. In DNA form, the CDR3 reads TGTGCCAGCAGCTTAATGGGAGTTGGCGAGCAGTACTTC. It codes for CASSLMGVGEQYF.